What follows are 17 T cell receptor beta chains derived from one specimen sequenced in a study of blood T cell repertoires in COVID-19. TCRdb's table, derived via immunoSEQ multiplex PCR, lists solely in-frame clones and lacks some. The sample includes some 200,000 clones, about 89% of them seen just once. The sequencing sample was made of peripheral blood. Source of these receptors: a woman aged 40 to 49 with acute or convalescent COVID-19.

This chain links TRBV4-2 with TRBJ2-3; 10 nucleotides line up with TRBD2. Germline V gives CDR1 LGHNA, CDR2 YNFKEQ. The CDR3 runs to 16 residues. J was trimmed by 6 bases and V by 4 bases; bases with no gene match: 10. CDR3 nucleotide sequence: TGTGCCAGCAGCCTTCGGCTAGCGGGGGCCCTGGATACGCAGTATTTT. Translating gives CASSLRLAGALDTQYF.

The chain joins TRBV30 to TRBJ1-3, with D tentatively TRBD1 (5 bases). Germline V gene lookup returns CDR1 GTSNPN and CDR2 SVGIG (reference sequence). Deletions cut 0 bases from V and 0 bases from J, with 12 bases between. The length of the CDR3 is 16 residues. CDR3 nucleotides: TGTGCCTGGAGTGTGGGGACTTCATTCTCTGGAAACACCATATATTTT. Protein sequence: CAWSVGTSFSGNTIYF.

The CDR3 DNA is TGTGCCAGCACAGGGACCAGGGGGAAGCCCCAGCATTTT. It translates to CASTGTRGKPQHF. The chain combines TRBV6-6 with TRBJ1-5, with 7 positions matching TRBD1. The germline V gene encodes CDR1 MNHNY and CDR2 SVGAGI (reference sequence). V lost 7 bases to trimming and J lost 8 bases; unmatched junction nucleotides: 8. The CDR3 is 13 amino acids.

In its sample, this clone was seen a few times. V usage is TRBV19 and J usage is TRBJ1-1; D is perhaps TRBD1 (6 bases). Germline V CDR1 and CDR2: LNHDA, SQIVND (reference sequence). Between the trimmed V and J ends, which lost 5 bases and 0 bases, there was a span of 13 bases. The CDR3 is made up of 15 amino acids. The CDR3 reads CASSPGGRMNTEAFF. CDR3 DNA sequence: TGTGCCAGTAGTCCTGGGGGCCGTATGAACACTGAAGCTTTCTTT.

The rearrangement uses TRBV24-1 and TRBJ2-1; possibly TRBD2 for D (6 bases). The CDR3 runs to 11 residues. V was shortened by 11 bases and J by 9 bases, with 13 bases between the two germline ends. The V gene's germline CDR1 is KGHDR and CDR2 SFDVKD. Here the CDR3 reads CASRSGVEQFF. For the CDR3, the DNA is TGTGCCAGTCGGTCGGGGGTTGAGCAGTTCTTC.

This chain uses TRBV14 with TRBJ1-3; D call uncertain. The CDR3 runs 16 residues. Trimming stripped 4 bases from V and 0 bases from J, with 13 bases between. From germline, CDR1 is SGHDN and CDR2 FVKESK. CDR3 nucleotide sequence: TGTGCCAGCAGCCCCTCTTGGCAAAGCTCTGGAAACACCATATATTTT. Amino acids: CASSPSWQSSGNTIYF.

V usage is TRBV7-3 and J usage is TRBJ1-1; the D gene is possibly TRBD1 (5 bases). Germline V gives CDR1 SGHTA, CDR2 FQGTGA. Trimming stripped 4 bases from V and 1 base from J, with 7 bases between. CDR3 length: 13 amino acids. In nucleotides, the CDR3 is TGTGCCAGCAGCTACGGGGGGAACACTGAAGCTTTCTTT. This codes for CASSYGGNTEAFF.

The gene calls are TRBV19 and TRBJ1-2, with D possibly being TRBD1 (5 bases). Trimming removed 6 bases from V and 2 bases from J, with 10 bases in between. The CDR3 totals 13 residues. Germline assignment: CDR1 LNHDA and CDR2 SQIVND (reference sequence). The CDR3 sequence is CASSGEGNYGYTF. In DNA form, the CDR3 reads TGTGCCAGTAGCGGGGAGGGGAACTATGGCTACACCTTC.

This rearrangement joins TRBV9 to TRBJ2-3, with a tentative D call TRBD1 (6 bases). The V and J ends lost 4 bases and 1 base respectively, with 16 bases between them. The germline gives CDR1 SGDLS, CDR2 YYNGEE. This CDR3 comprises 16 residues. The CDR3, as DNA: TGTGCCAGCAGCATCTACAGGGATGTGGGCACAGATACGCAGTATTTT. It translates to CASSIYRDVGTDTQYF. Variable domain in full (rest from reference TRBV9 and TRBJ2-3): DSGVTQTPKHLITATGQRVTLRCSPRSGDLSVYWYQQSLDQGLQFLIQYYNGEERAKGNILERFSAQQFPDLHSELNLSSLELGDSALYFCASSIYRDVGTDTQYFGPGTRLTVL.

The V gene is TRBV15, the J gene TRBJ1-2; a weak D match, TRBD1 (5 bases). Between the trimmed V and J ends, which lost 3 bases and 4 bases, there was a span of 15 bases. This CDR3 has 15 residues. Looked up from germline, CDR1 is LNHNV and CDR2 is YYDKDF (reference sequence). CDR3 nucleotides: TGTGCCACCAGCAGGGGCGGGGACGGATTCTATGGCTACACCTTC. As protein: CATSRGGDGFYGYTF.

The chain recombines TRBV15 with TRBJ1-5; 12 positions agree with TRBD1. The CDR3 runs 16 residues. Germline V gives CDR1 LNHNV, CDR2 YYDKDF (reference sequence). V lost 8 bases, J lost 8 bases, and 13 bases stayed unmatched. The CDR3 loop reads CATRLSGTGGLKPQHF. The CDR3 DNA is TGTGCCACCCGGCTAAGCGGGACAGGGGGCCTGAAGCCCCAGCATTTT.

The chain combines TRBV2 with TRBJ1-5; tentative D call: TRBD1 (6 bases). Germline CDR1 and CDR2: SNHLY and FYNNEI. The CDR3 is made up of 13 amino acids. The ends were cut back, 6 bases at V and 7 bases at J, with 13 bases in the middle. CDR3 bases: TGTGCCAGCAGCGACGGACAGACGCAGCCCCAGCATTTT. Amino acids: CASSDGQTQPQHF.

This clone was seen more than once but under ten times. The chain carries TRBV7-3 and TRBJ1-2; 11 nucleotides match TRBD1. Germline CDR1 SGHTA, CDR2 FQGTGA. The trim removed 5 bases at V and 8 bases at J, leaving 4 bases unmatched. This CDR3 contains 13 residues. The CDR3 nucleotides read TGTGCCAGCAGCCCGGGACAGGGGGTAGGCTACACCTTC. It is translated as CASSPGQGVGYTF.

The genes are TRBV5-6 and TRBJ1-2; perhaps TRBD1 as D (6 bases). The V end was cut by 0 bases, the J end by 7 bases, with 16 bases between. Germline lookup yields CDR1 SGHDT and CDR2 YYEEEE. The CDR3 consists of 15 residues. CDR3 loop: CASSLAFTGSGGYTF. Written as DNA, the CDR3 is TGTGCCAGCAGCTTGGCATTTACAGGGAGTGGTGGCTACACCTTC.

V gene TRBV10-3 combines with J gene TRBJ1-1; 8 bases match TRBD1. Germline V CDR1 and CDR2: ENHRY, SYGVKD. The length of the CDR3 is 16 residues. With 6 bases clipped from V and 0 bases from J, the junction kept 9 bases outside the gene matches. CDR3 amino acids: CAISHPTTGVNTEAFF. The CDR3 coding sequence is TGTGCCATCAGCCACCCGACGACAGGGGTGAACACTGAAGCTTTCTTT.

This clone was picked up a small number of times. Different DNA sequences within this sample yield the same CDR3. V is TRBV19 and J is TRBJ1-2, with a possible D match to TRBD1 (5 bases). Per germline, CDR1 LNHDA and CDR2 SQIVND (reference sequence). V was clipped by 3 bases and J by 2 bases, with 10 bases between them. The CDR3 sequence is 14 residues long. DNA of the CDR3: TGTGCCAGTAGTATTCTTACAGGAAACTATGGCTACACCTTC. As protein: CASSILTGNYGYTF.

This rearrangement joins TRBV4-1 to TRBJ2-7, with 9 bases aligning to TRBD1. Germline CDR1 and CDR2: MGHRA and YSYEKL. Trimming cost V 3 bases and J 6 bases; bases outside gene matches: 6. The CDR3 length is 14 residues. The CDR3 sequence is CASSHPGQGFEQYV. The DNA of the CDR3 is TGCGCCAGCAGCCACCCGGGACAGGGATTCGAGCAGTACGTC.